These 21 T cell receptor beta chains were all obtained from the same sample, sequenced in a study of blood T cell repertoires in COVID-19. Clones were sequenced by immunoSEQ multiplex PCR, and TCRdb holds only the in-frame ones, with some missing. Of about 200,000 clones listed, roughly 85% are singletons. Sequencing was carried out using peripheral blood. These receptors all come from a woman older than 75 with acute or convalescent COVID-19.

The gene calls are TRBV18 and TRBJ1-1; D may be TRBD1 (5 bases). With 4 bases removed from V and 1 base from J, the gap between germline ends came to 7 bases. CDR1 KGHSH and CDR2 LQKENI come from the germline V gene. This CDR3 region has 13 residues. In DNA form, the CDR3 reads TGTGCCAGCTCACAACAGGAGAACACTGAAGCTTTCTTT. This encodes CASSQQENTEAFF.

This chain connects TRBV7-2 to TRBJ2-5; D perhaps matches TRBD2 (6 bases). The CDR3 extends over 16 amino acids. The V end was cut by 6 bases, the J end by 7 bases, with 24 bases between. Germline V gives CDR1 SGHTA, CDR2 FQGNSA. Here the CDR3 reads CASSQAGWPVGVTQYF. The CDR3, as DNA: TGTGCCAGCAGTCAAGCGGGCTGGCCGGTCGGAGTGACCCAGTACTTC.

The V call is TRBV5-1, the J call TRBJ2-7; TRBD1 might be the D (6 bases). The V end lost 5 bases, the J end lost 6 bases, and 12 bases lay between the germline ends. Germline CDR1 is SGHRS and CDR2 is YFSETQ. This CDR3 spans 12 amino acids. The CDR3 DNA sequence: TGCGCCAGCAGGGGGGACATCTTCGAGCAGTACTTC. Translated, it gives CASRGDIFEQYF.

This clone was picked up many times. The chain combines TRBV9 with TRBJ2-3; maybe TRBD1 (6 bases). The CDR3 runs to 18 residues. Trimming cost V 4 bases and J 2 bases, with 23 bases left between them. Germline assignment: CDR1 SGDLS and CDR2 YYNGEE. The DNA for the CDR3 is TGTGCCAGCAGCCGAGCCACCCCCCCACAGGGCCTCACAGATACGCAGTATTTT. Its translation is CASSRATPPQGLTDTQYF.

This rearrangement joins TRBV12-3 or TRBV12-4 to TRBJ1-6; TRBD1 agrees at 9 bases. Trimming at V came to 5 bases and at J to 13 bases, leaving 3 bases not matched to a gene. The CDR3 spans 12 residues. The CDR3 protein is CASSRQGEPLHF. The CDR3 bases are TGTGCCAGCAGTCGACAGGGGGAGCCCCTCCACTTT.

This clone was seen more than once but under ten times. The chain links TRBV28 to TRBJ2-7; 10 bases are shared with TRBD1. V shed 2 bases, J shed 4 bases, and the junction held 14 bases outside the gene matches. The CDR3 spans 18 residues. The V gene's germline CDR1 is MDHEN and CDR2 SYDVKM. CDR3: CASSLPLRGQGMRYEQYF. The CDR3 region has the DNA TGTGCCAGCAGTTTACCCCTCAGGGGACAGGGGATGAGGTACGAGCAGTACTTC.

The chain uses TRBV5-1 and TRBJ2-1; no reliable D call. V lost 0 bases and J 5 bases, leaving 12 bases between the germline ends. The CDR3 runs 15 residues. Germline V gene sequence: CDR1 SGHRS, CDR2 YFSETQ. The CDR3 is CASSLGPGSNNEQFF. CDR3 nucleotides: TGCGCCAGCAGCTTGGGTCCGGGTTCTAACAATGAGCAGTTCTTC.

This clone came up a few times. The chain joins TRBV4-3 to TRBJ1-5; D call uncertain. From germline, CDR1 is LGHNA and CDR2 YSLEER. The CDR3 totals 14 residues. Trimming removed 1 base from V and 4 bases from J, with 8 bases in between. The CDR3 here is CASSQAQWNQPQHF. The DNA for the CDR3 is TGCGCCAGCAGCCAAGCACAGTGGAATCAGCCCCAGCATTTT.

V gene TRBV7-2 combines with J gene TRBJ2-5; D might be TRBD1 (6 bases). The CDR3 runs to 15 residues. Trimming stripped 5 bases from V and 4 bases from J, with 17 bases between. Germline lookup yields CDR1 SGHTA and CDR2 FQGNSA. CDR3 sequence: CASSSLRGIGETQYF. In DNA form, the CDR3 reads TGTGCCAGCAGCAGCTTAAGGGGGATCGGAGAGACCCAGTACTTC.

This chain joins TRBV27 and TRBJ2-7; no firm D call. The V end was cut by 5 bases, the J end by 0 bases, with 11 bases between. The CDR3 spans 14 residues. Germline-derived CDR1 and CDR2 are MNHEY and SMNVEV (reference sequence). DNA for the CDR3: TGTGCCAGCAGTCTGACTCAGAGCTCCTACGAGCAGTACTTC. It codes for CASSLTQSSYEQYF.

A word on this clone: This CDR3 is also generated by other DNA sequences in the sample. The gene calls are TRBV5-1 and TRBJ1-1, with D maybe TRBD1 (5 bases). The germline V gene has CDR1 SGHRS and CDR2 YFSETQ. The CDR3 length is 14 residues. Trimming removed 0 bases from V and 0 bases from J, with 6 bases in between. Here the CDR3 DNA reads TGCGCCAGCAGCTTGGAAGGGGTGAACACTGAAGCTTTCTTT. Protein sequence: CASSLEGVNTEAFF.

The genes are TRBV7-8 and TRBJ1-2; D gene unclear. The V end was cut by 2 bases, the J end by 2 bases, with 12 bases between. This CDR3 has 15 amino acids. CDR1 SGHVS and CDR2 FQNEAQ come from the germline V gene. The CDR3 nucleotides read TGTGCCAGCAGCTTATCGGCGGGCGGCAACTATGGCTACACCTTC. Translated: CASSLSAGGNYGYTF.

V usage is TRBV19 and J usage is TRBJ1-4; 8 bases are shared with TRBD1. Germline V gene lookup returns CDR1 LNHDA and CDR2 SQIVND (reference sequence). V was pared by 6 bases and J by 8 bases, with 5 bases of the junction left unmatched. The CDR3 is made up of 13 amino acids. CDR3 region: CASRDREREKLFF. CDR3 bases: TGTGCCAGTAGGGACAGGGAGAGAGAAAAACTGTTTTTT.

V gene TRBV5-4 combines with J gene TRBJ2-2, with TRBD1 identical over 10 bases. The CDR3 covers 15 residues. V shed 0 bases, J shed 7 bases, and the junction held 3 bases outside the gene matches. From germline, CDR1 is SGHNT and CDR2 YYREEE (reference sequence). For the CDR3, the DNA is TGTGCCAGCAGCTTGGGACAGGGGGCGATCGGGGAGCTGTTTTTT. It yields the protein CASSLGQGAIGELFF.

The gene calls are TRBV25-1 and TRBJ2-1; 11 bases match TRBD2. V shed 2 bases, J shed 4 bases, and the junction held 10 bases outside the gene matches. CDR3 size: 18 residues. The germline V gene has CDR1 MGHDK and CDR2 SYGVNS. The DNA for the CDR3 is TGTGCCAGCAGTGAAAGGCCCGCCACTAGCGGGAGTTACAATGAGCAGTTCTTC. It is translated as CASSERPATSGSYNEQFF.

The chain carries TRBV6-5 and TRBJ1-1, with D maybe TRBD1 (6 bases). Trimming shortened V by 6 bases and J by 0 bases, and 11 bases separated the two germline ends. Germline CDR1 MNHEY, CDR2 SVGAGI. The CDR3 is made up of 14 amino acids. CDR3 nucleotides: TGTGCCAGCAGGACTACAGGGCTGAACACTGAAGCTTTCTTT. Translation: CASRTTGLNTEAFF.

The chain combines TRBV7-2 with TRBJ2-5; the D gene is possibly TRBD2 (6 bases). This CDR3 is 16 amino acids long. V lost 1 base to trimming and J lost 5 bases, with 17 bases between them. Germline CDR1 reads SGHTA; CDR2 reads FQGNSA. The CDR3 region is CASSLVSGLRGETQYF. The CDR3 DNA reads TGTGCCAGCAGCTTAGTCTCCGGGTTACGGGGGGAGACCCAGTACTTC.

The chain combines TRBV27 with TRBJ1-1; TRBD1 is a possible D gene (5 bases). CDR1 and CDR2 from the germline V gene are MNHEY and SMNVEV (reference sequence). The length of the CDR3 is 14 residues. Trimming shortened V by 0 bases and J by 4 bases, and 9 bases separated the two germline ends. CDR3 DNA: TGTGCCAGCAGTTTATCGCGGGGGGTCACTGAAGCTTTCTTT. Translated, it gives CASSLSRGVTEAFF.

Worth noting for this clone: An end of the junction does not agree with germline; a read error may underlie this. The chain is built from TRBV5-1 and TRBJ2-7, with D possibly being TRBD2 (5 bases). CDR1 is SGHRS, CDR2 YFSETQ, per germline. The CDR3 is made up of 13 amino acids. Here the CDR3 reads CASSLEGSHEQYF. The CDR3 nucleotides are TGCGCCAGCAGCCTCGAGGGCTCCCACGAGCAGTACTTC.

The V call is TRBV6-2 or TRBV6-3, the J call TRBJ1-2; tentatively, D is TRBD1 (5 bases). V lost 2 bases and J 1 base, leaving 14 bases between the germline ends. The CDR3 has 16 amino acids. Germline V CDR1 and CDR2: MNHEY, SVGEGT. CDR3 protein: CASSYRGRGLNYGYTF. The CDR3 DNA sequence: TGTGCCAGCAGTTACAGGGGTCGCGGTCTTAACTATGGCTACACCTTC.

The chain links TRBV3-1 (or the pseudogene TRBV3-2) to TRBJ2-6; 9 bases line up with TRBD1. This CDR3 is 18 amino acids long. Per the germline V gene, CDR1 is LGHDT and CDR2 is YNNKEL (reference sequence). V trimming: 3 bases; J trimming: 8 bases; junction bases outside the gene matches: 14. CDR3 bases: TGTGCCAGCAGCCACCCCCCCTCGGGACAGGGCTCGACCAACGTCCTGACTTTC. Its protein is CASSHPPSGQGSTNVLTF.